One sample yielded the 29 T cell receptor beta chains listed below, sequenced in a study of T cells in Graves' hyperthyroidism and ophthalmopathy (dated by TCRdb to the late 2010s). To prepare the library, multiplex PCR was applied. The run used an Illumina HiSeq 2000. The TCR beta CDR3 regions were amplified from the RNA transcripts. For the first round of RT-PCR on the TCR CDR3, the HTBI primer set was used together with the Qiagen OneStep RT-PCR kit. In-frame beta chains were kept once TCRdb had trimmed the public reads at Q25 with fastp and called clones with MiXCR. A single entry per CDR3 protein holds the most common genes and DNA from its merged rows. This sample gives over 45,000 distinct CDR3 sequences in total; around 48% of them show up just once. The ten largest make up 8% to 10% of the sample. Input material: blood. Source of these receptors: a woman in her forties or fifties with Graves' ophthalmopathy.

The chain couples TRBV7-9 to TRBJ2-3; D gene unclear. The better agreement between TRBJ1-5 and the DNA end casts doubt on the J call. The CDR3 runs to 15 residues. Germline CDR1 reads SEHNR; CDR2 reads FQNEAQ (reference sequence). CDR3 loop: CASSLWTSGTDTQHF. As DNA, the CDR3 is TGTGCCAGCAGCTTATGGACTAGCGGCACAGATACGCAGCATTTT.

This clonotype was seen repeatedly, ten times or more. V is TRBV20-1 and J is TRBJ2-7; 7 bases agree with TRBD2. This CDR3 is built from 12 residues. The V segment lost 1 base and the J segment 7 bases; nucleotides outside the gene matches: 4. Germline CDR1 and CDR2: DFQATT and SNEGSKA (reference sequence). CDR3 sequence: CSARGGGGEQYF. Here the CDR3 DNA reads TGCAGTGCTAGAGGGGGGGGTGGGGAGCAGTACTTC.

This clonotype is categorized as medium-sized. CDR3 sequence (DNA): TGTGCCAGCACCGTGATGGTGGAAATCACCTTC. It yields the protein CASTVMVEITF. The chain is built from TRBV7-9 and TRBJ1-2, with unresolved D. The V end was cut by 7 bases, the J end by 13 bases, with 16 bases between. This CDR3 region has 11 residues. Germline CDR1 reads SEHNR; CDR2 reads FQNEAQ (reference sequence).

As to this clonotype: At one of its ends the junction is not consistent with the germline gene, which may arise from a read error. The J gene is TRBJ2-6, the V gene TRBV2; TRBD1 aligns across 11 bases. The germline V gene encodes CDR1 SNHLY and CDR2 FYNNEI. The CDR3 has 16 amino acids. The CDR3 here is CASSYGQGAGANVLTF. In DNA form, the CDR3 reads TGTGCCAGCAGTTACGGACAGGGGGCGGGGGCCAACGTCCTGACCTTC.

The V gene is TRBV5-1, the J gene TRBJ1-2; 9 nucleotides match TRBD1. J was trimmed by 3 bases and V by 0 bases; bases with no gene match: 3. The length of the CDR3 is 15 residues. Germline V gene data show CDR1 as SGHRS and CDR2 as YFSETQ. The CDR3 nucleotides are TGCGCCAGCAGCTTGGAGGACAGGGGTTACTATGGCTACACCTTC. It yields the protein CASSLEDRGYYGYTF.

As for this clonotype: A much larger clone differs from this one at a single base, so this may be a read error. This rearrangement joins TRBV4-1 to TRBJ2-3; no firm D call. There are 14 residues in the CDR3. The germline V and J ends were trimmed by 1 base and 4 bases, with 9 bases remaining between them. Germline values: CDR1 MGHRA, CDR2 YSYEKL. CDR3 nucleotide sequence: TGCGCCAGCAGCCAAGTTCCCGGCTCAGATACGCAGTATTTT. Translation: CASSQVPGSDTQYF.

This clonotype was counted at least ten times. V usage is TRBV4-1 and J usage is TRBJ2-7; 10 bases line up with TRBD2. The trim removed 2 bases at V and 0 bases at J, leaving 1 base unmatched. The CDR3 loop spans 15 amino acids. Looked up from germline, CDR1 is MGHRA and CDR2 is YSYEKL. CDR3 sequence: CASSQLAGDSYEQYF. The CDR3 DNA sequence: TGCGCCAGCAGCCAACTAGCGGGGGACTCCTACGAGCAGTACTTC.

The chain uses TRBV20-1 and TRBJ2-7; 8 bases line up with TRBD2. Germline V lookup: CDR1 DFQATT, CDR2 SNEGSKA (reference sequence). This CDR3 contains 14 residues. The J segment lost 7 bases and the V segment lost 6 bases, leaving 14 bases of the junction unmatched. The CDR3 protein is CSATGTRNTGEQYF. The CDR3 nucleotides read TGCAGTGCGACCGGGACTAGGAACACCGGGGAGCAGTACTTC.

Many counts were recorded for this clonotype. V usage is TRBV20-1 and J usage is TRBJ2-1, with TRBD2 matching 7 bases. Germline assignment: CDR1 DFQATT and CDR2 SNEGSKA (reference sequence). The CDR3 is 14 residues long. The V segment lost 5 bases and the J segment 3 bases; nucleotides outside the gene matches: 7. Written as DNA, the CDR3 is TGCAGTGCTCGCCAGCGGGGCCTCTACAATGAGCAGTTCTTC. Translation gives CSARQRGLYNEQFF.

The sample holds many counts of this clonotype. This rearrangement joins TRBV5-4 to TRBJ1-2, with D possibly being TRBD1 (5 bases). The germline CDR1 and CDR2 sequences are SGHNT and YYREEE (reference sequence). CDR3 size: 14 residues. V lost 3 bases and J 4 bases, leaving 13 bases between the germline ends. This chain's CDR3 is CASSSQTEPYGYTF. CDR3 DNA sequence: TGTGCCAGCAGCTCACAGACAGAGCCCTATGGCTACACCTTC.

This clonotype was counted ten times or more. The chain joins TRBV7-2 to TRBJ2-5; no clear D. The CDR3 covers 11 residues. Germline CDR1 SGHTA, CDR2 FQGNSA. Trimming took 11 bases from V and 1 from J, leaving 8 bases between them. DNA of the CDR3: TGTGCCTCTAGGACCCAAGAGACCCAGTACTTC. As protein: CASRTQETQYF.

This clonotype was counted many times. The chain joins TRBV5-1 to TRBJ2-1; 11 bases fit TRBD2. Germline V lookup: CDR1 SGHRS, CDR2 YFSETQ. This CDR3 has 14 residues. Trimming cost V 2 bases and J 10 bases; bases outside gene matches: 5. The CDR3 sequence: CASSLGSGGAEQFF. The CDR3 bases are TGCGCCAGCAGCTTAGGTAGCGGGGGGGCCGAGCAGTTCTTC.

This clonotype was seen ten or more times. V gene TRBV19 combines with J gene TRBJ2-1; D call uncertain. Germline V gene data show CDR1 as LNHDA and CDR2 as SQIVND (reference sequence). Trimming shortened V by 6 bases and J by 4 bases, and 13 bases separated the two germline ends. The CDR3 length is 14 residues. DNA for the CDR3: TGTGCCAGTAGCCTGACCCTGCAATACAATGAGCAGTTCTTC. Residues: CASSLTLQYNEQFF.

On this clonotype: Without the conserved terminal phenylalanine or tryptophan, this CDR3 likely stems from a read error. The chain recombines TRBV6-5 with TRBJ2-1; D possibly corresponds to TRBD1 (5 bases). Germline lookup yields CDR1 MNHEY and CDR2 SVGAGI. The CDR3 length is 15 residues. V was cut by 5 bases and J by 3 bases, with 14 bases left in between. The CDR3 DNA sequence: TGTGCCAGCAGTGAATTAAGGGGTGGCTACAATGAGCAGTTCTGC. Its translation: CASSELRGGYNEQFC.

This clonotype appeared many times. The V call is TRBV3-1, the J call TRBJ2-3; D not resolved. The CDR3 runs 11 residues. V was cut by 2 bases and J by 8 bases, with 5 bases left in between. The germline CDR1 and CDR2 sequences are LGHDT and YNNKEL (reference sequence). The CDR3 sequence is CASSQLGTQYF. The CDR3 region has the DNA TGTGCCAGCAGCCAACTGGGTACGCAGTATTTT.

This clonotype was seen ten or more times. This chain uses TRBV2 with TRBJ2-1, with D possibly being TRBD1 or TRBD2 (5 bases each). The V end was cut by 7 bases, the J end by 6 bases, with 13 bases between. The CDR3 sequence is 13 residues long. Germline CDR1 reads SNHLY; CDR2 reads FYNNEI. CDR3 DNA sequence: TGTGCCAGCATCGAGGGGCTTTCCAATGAGCAGTTCTTC. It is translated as CASIEGLSNEQFF. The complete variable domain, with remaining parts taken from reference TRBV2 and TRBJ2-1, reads EPEVTQTPSHQVTQMGQEVILRCVPISNHLYFYWYRQILGQKVEFLVSFYNNEISEKSEIFDDQFSVERPDGSNFTLKIRSTKLEDSAMYFCASIEGLSNEQFFGPGTRLTVL.

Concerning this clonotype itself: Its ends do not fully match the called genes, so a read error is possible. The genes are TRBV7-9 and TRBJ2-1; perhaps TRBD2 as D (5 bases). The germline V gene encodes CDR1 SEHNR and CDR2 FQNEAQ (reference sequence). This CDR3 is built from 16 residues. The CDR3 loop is CASSLSRGLGYDERFF. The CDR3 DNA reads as TGTGCCAGCAGCTTGAGTCGAGGGTTGGGGTACGATGAGCGGTTCTTC.

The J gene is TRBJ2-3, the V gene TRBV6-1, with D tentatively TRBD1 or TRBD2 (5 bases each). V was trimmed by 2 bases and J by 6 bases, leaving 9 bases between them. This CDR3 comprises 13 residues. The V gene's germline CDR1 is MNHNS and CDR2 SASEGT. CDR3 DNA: TGTGCCAGCAGTGAATGGGGGTGGGATACGCAGTATTTT. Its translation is CASSEWGWDTQYF.

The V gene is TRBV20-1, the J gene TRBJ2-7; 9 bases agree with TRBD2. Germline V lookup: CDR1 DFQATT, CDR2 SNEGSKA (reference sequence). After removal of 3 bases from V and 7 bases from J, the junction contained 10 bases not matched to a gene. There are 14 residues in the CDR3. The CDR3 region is CSARMGSGSEEQYF. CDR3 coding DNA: TGCAGTGCTAGGATGGGTAGCGGGAGTGAAGAGCAGTACTTC.

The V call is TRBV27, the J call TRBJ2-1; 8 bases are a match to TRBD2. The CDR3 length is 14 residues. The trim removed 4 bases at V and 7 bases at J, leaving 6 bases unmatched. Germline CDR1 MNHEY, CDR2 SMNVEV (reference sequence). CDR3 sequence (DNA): TGTGCCAGCAGTTCGTCTAGCGGGCGGAATGAGCAGTTCTTC. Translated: CASSSSSGRNEQFF.

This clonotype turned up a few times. The DNA of the CDR3 is TGTGCCAGCAGTTTAATTTTTCTGGGACACTCCAGAGGCGAGCAGTACTTC. It encodes CASSLIFLGHSRGEQYF. The rearrangement links TRBV7-8 to TRBJ2-7, with a weak D call TRBD1 (6 bases). Looked up from germline, CDR1 is SGHVS and CDR2 is FQNEAQ. The CDR3 has 17 amino acids. V gave up 6 bases and J gave up 6 bases, with 27 bases separating them.

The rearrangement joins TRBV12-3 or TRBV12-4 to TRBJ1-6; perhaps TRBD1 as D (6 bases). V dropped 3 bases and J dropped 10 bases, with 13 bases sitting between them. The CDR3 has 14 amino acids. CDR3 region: CASSLEGGGSPLHF. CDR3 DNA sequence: TGTGCCAGCAGTTTGGAAGGGGGAGGCTCACCCCTCCACTTT.

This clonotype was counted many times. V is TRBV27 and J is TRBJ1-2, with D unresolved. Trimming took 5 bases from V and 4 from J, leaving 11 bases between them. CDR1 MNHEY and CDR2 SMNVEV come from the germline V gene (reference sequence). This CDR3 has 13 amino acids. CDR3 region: CASSPRTGYGYTF. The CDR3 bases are TGTGCCAGCAGTCCCCGGACGGGCTATGGCTACACCTTC.

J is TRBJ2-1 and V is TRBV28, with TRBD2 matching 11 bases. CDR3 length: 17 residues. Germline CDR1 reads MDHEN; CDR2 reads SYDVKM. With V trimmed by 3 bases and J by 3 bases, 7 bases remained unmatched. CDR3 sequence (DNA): TGTGCCAGCAGTTTTATTGGCCTAGCGGGGGGCTACAATGAGCAGTTCTTC. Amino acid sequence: CASSFIGLAGGYNEQFF.

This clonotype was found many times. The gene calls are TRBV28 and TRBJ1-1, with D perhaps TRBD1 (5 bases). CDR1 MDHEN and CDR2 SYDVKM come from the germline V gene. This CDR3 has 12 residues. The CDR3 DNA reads TGTGTAGTCGGAACAGGGAACACTGAAGCTTTCTTT. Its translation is CVVGTGNTEAFF. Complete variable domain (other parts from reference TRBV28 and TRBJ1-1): DVKVTQSSRYLVKRTGEKVFLECVQDMDHENMFWYRQDPGLGLRLIYFSYDVKMKEKGDIPEGYSVSREKKERFSLILESASTNQTSMYLCVVGTGNTEAFFGQGTRLTVV.

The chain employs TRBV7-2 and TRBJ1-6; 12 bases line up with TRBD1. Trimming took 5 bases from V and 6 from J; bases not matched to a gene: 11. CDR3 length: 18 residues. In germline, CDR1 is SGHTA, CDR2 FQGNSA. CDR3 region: CASSVTTGTGGFNSPLHF. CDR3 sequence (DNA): TGTGCCAGCAGCGTAACAACCGGGACAGGGGGCTTTAATTCACCCCTCCACTTT.

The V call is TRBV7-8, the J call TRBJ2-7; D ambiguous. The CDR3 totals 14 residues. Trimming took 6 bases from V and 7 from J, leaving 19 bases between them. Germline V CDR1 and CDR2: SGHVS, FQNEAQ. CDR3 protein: CASRLLQGKGEQYF. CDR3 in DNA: TGTGCCAGCAGACTCTTACAAGGTAAAGGAGAGCAGTACTTC.

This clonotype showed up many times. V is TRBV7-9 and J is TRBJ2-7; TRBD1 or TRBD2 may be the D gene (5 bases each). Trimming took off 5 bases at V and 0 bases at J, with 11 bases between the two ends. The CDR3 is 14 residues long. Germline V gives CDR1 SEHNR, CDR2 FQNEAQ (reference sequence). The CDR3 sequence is CASSPVGGSYEQYF. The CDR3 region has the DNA TGTGCCAGCAGCCCGGTTGGGGGCTCCTACGAGCAGTACTTC.

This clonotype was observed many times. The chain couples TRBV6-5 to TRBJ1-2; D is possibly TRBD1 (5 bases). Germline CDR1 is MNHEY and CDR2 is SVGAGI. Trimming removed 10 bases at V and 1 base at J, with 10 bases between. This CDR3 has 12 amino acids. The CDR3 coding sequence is TGTGCCACCGGGACCGTTAACTATGGCTACACCTTC. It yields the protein CATGTVNYGYTF.